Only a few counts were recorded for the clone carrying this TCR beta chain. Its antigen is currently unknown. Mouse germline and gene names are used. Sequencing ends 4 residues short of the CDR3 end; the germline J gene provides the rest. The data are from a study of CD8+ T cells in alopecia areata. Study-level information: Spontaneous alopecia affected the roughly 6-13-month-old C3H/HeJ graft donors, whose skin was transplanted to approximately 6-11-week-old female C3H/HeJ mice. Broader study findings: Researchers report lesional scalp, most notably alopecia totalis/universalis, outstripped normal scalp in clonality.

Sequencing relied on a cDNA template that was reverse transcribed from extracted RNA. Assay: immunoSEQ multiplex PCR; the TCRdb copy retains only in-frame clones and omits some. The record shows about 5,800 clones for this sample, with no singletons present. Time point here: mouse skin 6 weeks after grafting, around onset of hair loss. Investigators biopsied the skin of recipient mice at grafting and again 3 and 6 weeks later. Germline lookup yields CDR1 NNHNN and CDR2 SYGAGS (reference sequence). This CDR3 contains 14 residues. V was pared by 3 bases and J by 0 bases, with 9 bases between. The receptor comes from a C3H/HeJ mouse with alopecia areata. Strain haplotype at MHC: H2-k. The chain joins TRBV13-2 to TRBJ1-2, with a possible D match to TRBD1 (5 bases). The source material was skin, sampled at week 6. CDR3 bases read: TGTGCCAGCGGTGCGGACAATGCAAACTCC. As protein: CASGADNANS. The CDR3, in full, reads CASGADNANSDYTF.